This is a list of T cell receptor beta chains from one sample in a study of CD8 T cells in ankylosing spondylitis. Using its own MiXCR run on the 5' RACE reads, TCRdb lists one record per CDR3 protein. The table lists roughly 490,000 distinct CDR3 sequences, less than 6% of them singletons. Material for sequencing was blood, either unsorted or a sorted T cell fraction (not recorded which). These receptors were taken from a male donor with ankylosing spondylitis. Both conserved end residues are part of each CDR3. D genes are given only for firm matches. Clone sizes are given selectively: once, few, many, or a class where the clone is expanded.

V	D	J	size	DNA	CDR3
TRBV5-6	TRBD1	TRBJ2-1	many	TGTGCCAGCAGCTCTACCCGAGACAGGGGTATGGGGGTAACTTACTATGAGCAGTTCTTC	CASSSTRDRGMGVTYYEQFF
TRBV7-9	TRBD2	TRBJ2-3	few	TGTGCCAGCAGCAAGACTAGCGGGGGGCAGGATACGCAGTATTTT	CASSKTSGGQDTQYF
TRBV20-1	-	TRBJ2-3	few	TGCAGTGCTAGAGAAGGTTTCGAGCGCGAAGATACGCAGTATTTT	CSAREGFEREDTQYF
TRBV5-1	TRBD1	TRBJ1-2	many	TGCGCCAGCAGCTTCGACAGGGTTAACTATGGCTACACCTTC	CASSFDRVNYGYTF
TRBV7-9	-	TRBJ2-7	many	TGTGCCAGCAGCCTTAAACAGTCGTCCTACGAGCAGTACTTC	CASSLKQSSYEQYF
TRBV20-1	-	TRBJ2-2	many	TGCAGTGCTAGAAGTTCCCCACCGAACACCGGGGAGCTGTTTTTT	CSARSSPPNTGELFF
TRBV4-3	-	TRBJ2-2	many	TGCGCCAGCAGCCAAGATTGGCCAGGGGTGAACACCGGGGAGCTGTTTTTT	CASSQDWPGVNTGELFF
TRBV7-8	-	TRBJ1-1	many	TGTGCCAGCAGCTTAGCGATGGAAACTGAAGCTTTCTTT	CASSLAMETEAFF
TRBV24-1	TRBD2	TRBJ2-5	many	TGTGCCACCAGTGGCGTAACTAGCGTGGAGACCCAGTACTTC	CATSGVTSVETQYF
TRBV6-5	-	TRBJ1-2	many	TGTGCCAGCAGTTCCCCGGGTAGGGCAGTCTATGGCTACACCTTC	CASSSPGRAVYGYTF
TRBV7-2	-	TRBJ2-2	many	TGTGCCAGCAGCTTACAGGGATCAGCGAACACCGGGGAGCTGTTTTTT	CASSLQGSANTGELFF
TRBV4-2	-	TRBJ2-6	many	TGTGCCAGCACCCAAAACAGGGCTGGGGCCAACGTCCTGACTTTC	CASTQNRAGANVLTF
TRBV5-5	-	TRBJ2-2	many	TGTGCCAGCAGCTTGGGTGGGGGGCTCGGCACCGGGGAGCTGTTTTTT	CASSLGGGLGTGELFF
TRBV7-2	-	TRBJ2-7	many	TGTGCCAGCAGCCCCGAAACAGGGTACTACGAGCAGTACTTC	CASSPETGYYEQYF
TRBV7-9	-	TRBJ1-4	many	TGTGCCAGCAGCTTAGGGGCAGACCGGGGTGAAAAACTGTTTTTT	CASSLGADRGEKLFF
TRBV28	-	TRBJ2-1	-	TGTGCCAGCAATGGGAGGCGCTATGAGCAGTTCTTC	CASNGRRYEQFF
TRBV5-1	-	TRBJ1-4	many	TGCGCCAGCAGCTCGGAGGGCGCAACTAATGAAAAACTGTTTTTT	CASSSEGATNEKLFF
TRBV7-2	-	TRBJ1-6	many	TGTGCCAGCAGCACCAGATTGTTAAATTCACCCCTCCACTTT	CASSTRLLNSPLHF
TRBV20-1	-	TRBJ1-1	many	TGCAGTGCTAGAAAGGGATCAGGGGCCCTACCGGACACTGAAGCTTTCTTT	CSARKGSGALPDTEAFF
TRBV6-6	-	TRBJ2-7	-	TGTGCCAGCAGGAACCACGAGCAGTACTTC	CASRNHEQYF
TRBV6-1	-	TRBJ2-1	-	TGTGCCAGCAGTAATCGGGGGGCATACAATGAGCAGTTCTTC	CASSNRGAYNEQFF
TRBV7-2	-	TRBJ2-5	many	TGTGCCAGCAGCTTAGGGGCGGTGGAGACCCAGTACTTC	CASSLGAVETQYF
TRBV4-3	-	TRBJ2-1	few	TGCGCCAGCAGCGCCCCCCCGAGCGGAGTCAATGAGCAGTTCTTC	CASSAPPSGVNEQFF
TRBV10-3	TRBD2	TRBJ2-7	many	TGTGCCATCAGTTCCGCGGGAGTCGGTTACGAGCAGTACTTC	CAISSAGVGYEQYF
TRBV20-1	-	TRBJ2-1	many	TGCAGTGCCGTGGAGGGTGAGCAGTTCTTC	CSAVEGEQFF
TRBV12-3/TRBV12-4	TRBD1	TRBJ1-2	many	TGTGCCAGCAGTTTAAGACAGGGCCTTCCCTATGGCTACACCTTC	CASSLRQGLPYGYTF
TRBV7-2	-	TRBJ2-3	many	TGTGCCAGCAGCATGTCCGGGACACCCAACACAGATACGCAGTATTTT	CASSMSGTPNTDTQYF
TRBV28	-	TRBJ1-2	-	TGTGCCAGCAGGAAACAGGGCCACTATGGCTACACCTTC	CASRKQGHYGYTF
TRBV7-9	-	TRBJ1-2	many	TGTGCCAGCAGCTTAGACGTATCGGGCACCCCTGTCTATGGCTACACCTTC	CASSLDVSGTPVYGYTF
TRBV7-9	TRBD1	TRBJ2-7	many	TGTGCCAGCAGCGAGAGGGGGCGGCCTATCTCCTACGAGCAGTACTTC	CASSERGRPISYEQYF
TRBV24-1	-	TRBJ2-3	many	TGTGCCACCAGTCATGACACAGATACGCAGTATTTT	CATSHDTDTQYF
TRBV6-5	-	TRBJ1-2	many	TGTGCCAGCAGTTATCGCCCGGGAGAACCGCATGGCTACACCTTC	CASSYRPGEPHGYTF
TRBV7-2	-	TRBJ2-7	few	TGTGCCAGCAGCTTACAAATCGAGCAGTACTTC	CASSLQIEQYF
TRBV5-1	-	TRBJ1-1	many	TGCGCCAGCAGCTTGGCCTTCAGGGATGCGGAAGCTTTCTTT	CASSLAFRDAEAFF
TRBV4-3	-	TRBJ2-5	many	TGCGCCAGCAGCCAAGAACGGTGGGGGACGCGTCAAGAGACCCAGTACTTC	CASSQERWGTRQETQYF
TRBV7-2	TRBD2	TRBJ2-1	many	TGTGCCAGCAGCTTCTTCGGGGGGTCTTACAATGAGCAGTTCTTC	CASSFFGGSYNEQFF
TRBV27	TRBD1	TRBJ2-3	many	TGTGCCAGCAGCAAGGACCTAGGGGGCCCGGATACGCAGTATTTT	CASSKDLGGPDTQYF
TRBV7-2	TRBD2	TRBJ2-7	many	TGTGCCAGCAGCTTAACACTAGCGGGAGGGCCGGAGGAGCAGTACTTC	CASSLTLAGGPEEQYF
TRBV20-1	-	TRBJ1-1	many	TGCAGTGCTAGAGGCAGGGTGAACACTGAAGCTTTCTTT	CSARGRVNTEAFF
TRBV7-8	-	TRBJ1-1	few	TGTGCCAGCAGGTTTACAGGGAAAACTGAAGCTTTCTTT	CASRFTGKTEAFF
TRBV2	-	TRBJ1-2	few	TGTGCCAGCAGTGAAGAAGGGGAAGACTATGGCTACACCTTC	CASSEEGEDYGYTF
TRBV29-1	TRBD1	TRBJ2-4	many	TGCAGCGTTTCCGGGACAGGGAGGGTAAACATTCAGTACTTC	CSVSGTGRVNIQYF
TRBV7-2	TRBD2	TRBJ2-3	many	TGTGCCAGCAGCTTGACTAGCCGAAGAACAGATACGCAGTATTTT	CASSLTSRRTDTQYF
TRBV20-1	-	TRBJ2-5	many	TGCAGTGCCCCCGGGCGTCCGGGGGGCCTCCAAGAGACCCAGTACTTC	CSAPGRPGGLQETQYF
TRBV14	-	TRBJ2-7	few	TGTGCCAGCAGCCAAGATACAGTCCAAAGCTCCTACGAGCAGTACTTC	CASSQDTVQSSYEQYF
TRBV7-7	TRBD2	TRBJ2-5	few	TGTGCTAGCAGCCCTAGCGGGATAAAAGAGACCCAGTACTTC	CASSPSGIKETQYF
TRBV5-1	-	TRBJ2-7	many	TGCGCCAGCAGCTCCACGGCGGGGGCGGACGAGCAGTACTTC	CASSSTAGADEQYF
TRBV27	TRBD1	TRBJ1-1	many	TGTGCCAGCAGCACAGGGGGATTAACTGAAGCTTTCTTT	CASSTGGLTEAFF
TRBV20-1	TRBD1	TRBJ2-7	-	TGCAGTGCTAGAGGACAGGGGAGGTACGAGCAGTACTTC	CSARGQGRYEQYF
TRBV6-1	-	TRBJ1-4	many	TGTGCCAGCAGGGGGACCGGGGGGACTAATGAAAAACTGTTTTTT	CASRGTGGTNEKLFF
TRBV20-1	-	TRBJ1-1	many	TGCAGTGCTAGCCAACTAACATACCTGAACACTGAAGCTTTCTTT	CSASQLTYLNTEAFF
TRBV10-3	-	TRBJ2-3	-	TGTGCCATCTCGACAGAATCCACAGATACGCAGTATTTT	CAISTESTDTQYF
TRBV20-1	TRBD2	TRBJ2-1	few	TGCTGTGCTAGAGGACGGGCGGGAGGACCCCGCTACAATGAGCAGTTCTTC	CCARGRAGGPRYNEQFF